These 32 T cell receptor beta chains were all obtained from the same sample, sequenced in a study of blood T cell repertoires in COVID-19. Clones were read by immunoSEQ multiplex PCR, and TCRdb kept only the in-frame ones, dropping some. The sample shows 150,000 to 200,000 clones, about 84% of them seen only once. The sequenced sample consisted of peripheral blood. These TCRs come from a young woman with acute or convalescent COVID-19.

The gene calls are TRBV7-8 and TRBJ2-5; TRBD2 matches 11 bases. Per germline, CDR1 SGHVS and CDR2 FQNEAQ. Trimming cost V 4 bases and J 5 bases; bases outside gene matches: 6. CDR3 length equals 15 residues. CDR3 DNA sequence: TGTGCCAGCAGCTCGGGGACTAGCGGTTACGAGACCCAGTACTTC. This sequence encodes CASSSGTSGYETQYF.

This chain links TRBV11-1 with TRBJ2-3; the D gene is possibly TRBD2 (5 bases). Germline lookup yields CDR1 SGHAT and CDR2 FQDESV (reference sequence). The CDR3 is 13 residues long. Trimming shortened V by 6 bases and J by 6 bases, and 13 bases separated the two germline ends. The CDR3 region has the DNA TGTGCCAGCAGGATGACCGGCGGGGATACGCAGTATTTT. Amino acid sequence: CASRMTGGDTQYF.

J is TRBJ1-2 and V is TRBV7-2; the D is unclear. Per germline, CDR1 SGHTA and CDR2 FQGNSA. Trimming left V 2 bases short and J 8 bases short, with 12 bases between. The CDR3 has 13 amino acids. The CDR3: CASSLTGERGYTF. In nucleotides, the CDR3 is TGTGCCAGCAGCTTAACGGGTGAAAGAGGCTACACCTTC.

This clone came up a few times. The V and J genes are TRBV5-4 and TRBJ1-2, with D maybe TRBD1 (6 bases). The CDR3 has 13 amino acids. Germline CDR1 is SGHNT and CDR2 is YYREEE (reference sequence). V lost 0 bases, J lost 3 bases, and 6 bases lay in between. The CDR3 region is CASSLGTDYGYTF. CDR3 sequence (DNA): TGTGCCAGCAGCTTGGGGACAGACTATGGCTACACCTTC.

The CDR3 region is CASSFGVGLRGNEQFF. CDR3 bases: TGTGCCAGCAGCTTTGGCGTCGGGCTCCGAGGGAATGAGCAGTTCTTC. The chain has TRBV7-9 and TRBJ2-1; possible D gene TRBD2, 5 bases. Trimming removed 3 bases at V and 7 bases at J, with 19 bases between. This CDR3 region has 16 residues. Germline loops: CDR1 SEHNR, CDR2 FQNEAQ (reference sequence).

This chain links TRBV9 with TRBJ1-2; possible D gene TRBD1, 6 bases. CDR1 is SGDLS and CDR2 is YYNGEE in the germline V gene. Trimming pared 0 bases from V and 7 bases from J, leaving 13 bases between. The CDR3 contains 14 residues. The CDR3 protein is CASSVGQGWAGYTF. DNA for the CDR3: TGTGCCAGCAGCGTAGGGCAGGGGTGGGCTGGCTACACCTTC. The whole variable domain, remainder taken from reference TRBV9 and TRBJ1-2, is DSGVTQTPKHLITATGQRVTLRCSPRSGDLSVYWYQQSLDQGLQFLIQYYNGEERAKGNILERFSAQQFPDLHSELNLSSLELGDSALYFCASSVGQGWAGYTFGSGTRLTVV.

This chain joins TRBV5-1 and TRBJ1-2; 10 nucleotides agree with TRBD1. The CDR3 covers 16 residues. J was trimmed by 3 bases and V by 4 bases; bases with no gene match: 9. Germline V CDR1 and CDR2: SGHRS, YFSETQ. CDR3 region: CASSRRGTGEDYGYTF. The CDR3 nucleotides read TGCGCCAGCAGCCGACGGGGGACAGGGGAGGACTATGGCTACACCTTC.

This sequence joins TRBV28 and TRBJ2-7, with 10 nucleotides matching TRBD2. Germline loops: CDR1 MDHEN, CDR2 SYDVKM. CDR3 length equals 15 residues. With 3 bases clipped from V and 4 bases from J, the junction kept 6 bases outside the gene matches. This CDR3 is CASSFFLAGVYEQYF. CDR3 sequence (DNA): TGTGCCAGCAGTTTTTTTCTAGCGGGAGTTTACGAGCAGTACTTC.

J is TRBJ2-1 and V is TRBV5-6; the D gene is possibly TRBD1 (5 bases). V lost 3 bases, J lost 6 bases, and 7 bases lay in between. Germline CDR1 reads SGHDT; CDR2 reads YYEEEE. The CDR3 has 12 amino acids. CDR3 sequence: CASSWGGNEQFF. In DNA form, the CDR3 reads TGTGCCAGCAGCTGGGGCGGCAATGAGCAGTTCTTC.

The rearrangement joins TRBV5-1 to TRBJ2-7, with D possibly matching TRBD1 (6 bases). CDR1 and CDR2 from the germline V gene are SGHRS and YFSETQ. Trimming stripped 2 bases from V and 4 bases from J, with 10 bases between. The CDR3 is made up of 13 amino acids. The CDR3 reads CASSLKTGYEQYF. The CDR3 DNA reads TGCGCCAGCAGCTTAAAGACAGGTTACGAGCAGTACTTC.

The chain joins TRBV28 to TRBJ1-2; 7 bases line up with TRBD1. The germline V gene has CDR1 MDHEN and CDR2 SYDVKM. This CDR3 is built from 15 residues. V dropped 4 bases and J dropped 4; count of bases not matched to a gene: 9. In DNA, the CDR3 is TGTGCCAGCAGTTCACTCCTCGGGACAGTCTATGGCTACACCTTC. Protein sequence: CASSSLLGTVYGYTF.

The chain uses TRBV6-5 and TRBJ2-1, with 12 bases that match TRBD2. The CDR3 extends over 15 amino acids. Trimming took 7 bases from V and 4 from J; bases not matched to a gene: 5. CDR1 is MNHEY, CDR2 SVGAGI, per germline. This CDR3 reads CASIPGLAGYNEQFF. The CDR3 nucleotides are TGTGCCAGCATCCCCGGACTAGCGGGATACAATGAGCAGTTCTTC.

As DNA, the CDR3 is TGCGCCAGCAGCCAAGAGGGGGGGCAAGAGACCCAGTACTTC. This sequence encodes CASSQEGGQETQYF. The chain uses TRBV4-1 and TRBJ2-5; 7 positions match TRBD2. Germline V gene data show CDR1 as MGHRA and CDR2 as YSYEKL. V shed 0 bases, J shed 2 bases, and the junction held 0 bases outside the gene matches. This CDR3 is 14 amino acids long.

The chain recombines TRBV3-1 (or the pseudogene TRBV3-2) with TRBJ2-7, with D uncertain. V dropped 4 bases and J dropped 0 bases, with 10 bases sitting between them. The CDR3 is 14 residues long. Germline V CDR1 and CDR2: LGHDT, YNNKEL (reference sequence). The DNA for the CDR3 is TGTGCCAGCAGCCTTCAGGCAAGCTCCTACGAGCAGTACTTC. It specifies CASSLQASSYEQYF.

The chain employs TRBV13 and TRBJ2-2; 7 nucleotides line up with TRBD1. The germline gives CDR1 PRHDT, CDR2 FYEKMQ (reference sequence). The CDR3 is 13 amino acids. Unmatched junction bases numbered 2, after V lost 4 bases and J lost 6 bases. CDR3 bases: TGTGCCAGCAGCTCGACAGGGTCCGGGGAGCTGTTTTTT. The encoded protein is CASSSTGSGELFF.

This clone occurred a few times. V is TRBV27 and J is TRBJ2-1; TRBD2 agrees at 12 bases. The CDR3 covers 14 residues. Germline CDR1 MNHEY, CDR2 SMNVEV (reference sequence). With 7 bases clipped from V and 6 bases from J, the junction kept 4 bases outside the gene matches. The CDR3 nucleotides read TGTGCCAGCACGACTAGCGGGAGAGGCAATGAGCAGTTCTTC. It yields the protein CASTTSGRGNEQFF.

The gene calls are TRBV7-8 and TRBJ1-2; D is unclear. The CDR3 runs to 11 residues. Germline V gene lookup returns CDR1 SGHVS and CDR2 FQNEAQ. Trimming removed 8 bases at V and 3 bases at J, with 7 bases between. The CDR3 nucleotides read TGTGCCAGCGGCGGTGACTATGGCTACACCTTC. Translation: CASGGDYGYTF.

The J gene is TRBJ2-3, the V gene TRBV2; 7 nucleotides agree with TRBD2. Losses at the gene ends were 6 bases for V and 1 base for J; bases not matched to a gene: 7. Germline V CDR1 and CDR2: SNHLY, FYNNEI. The CDR3 is 15 residues long. The CDR3 loop reads CASRRDAGGTDTQYF. CDR3 nucleotides: TGTGCCAGCAGGAGGGACGCGGGGGGCACAGATACGCAGTATTTT.

A word on this clone: Other DNA sequences in the sample encode the same CDR3. This chain joins TRBV27 and TRBJ2-3; 8 bases match TRBD2. Germline V gene sequence: CDR1 MNHEY, CDR2 SMNVEV (reference sequence). V gave up 3 bases and J gave up 2 bases; unmatched junction bases: 1. The CDR3 is 14 residues long. DNA for the CDR3: TGTGCCAGCAGTTTGCGGGGGGCCACAGATACGCAGTATTTT. Amino acid sequence: CASSLRGATDTQYF.

The CDR3 is CASSQAVGANTGELFF. The CDR3 nucleotides read TGTGCCAGCAGCCAGGCCGTCGGAGCGAACACCGGGGAGCTGTTTTTT. The J gene is TRBJ2-2, the V gene TRBV14, with D unclear. Trimming shortened V by 3 bases and J by 0 bases, and 11 bases separated the two germline ends. The germline CDR1 and CDR2 sequences are SGHDN and FVKESK. The CDR3 covers 16 residues. Full variable domain (outside the CDR3, taken from reference TRBV14 and TRBJ2-2): EAGVTQFPSHSVIEKGQTVTLRCDPISGHDNLYWYRRVMGKEIKFLLHFVKESKQDESGMPNNRFLAERTGGTYSTLKVQPAELEDSGVYFCASSQAVGANTGELFFGEGSRLTVL.

A single count supports this clone. This sequence joins TRBV6-1 and TRBJ2-1, with 14 bases matching TRBD2. Germline-derived CDR1 and CDR2 are MNHNS and SASEGT. Trimming removed 4 bases from V and 7 bases from J; junction bases left unmatched: 6. The CDR3 spans 16 residues. The CDR3: CASSGGTSGRWNEQFF. The DNA of the CDR3 is TGTGCCAGCAGTGGAGGGACTAGCGGGAGATGGAATGAGCAGTTCTTC.

The V gene is TRBV6-2 or TRBV6-3, the J gene TRBJ1-6; D ambiguous. This CDR3 contains 14 residues. V shed 1 base and J shed 7 bases, with 8 bases lying between them. CDR1 is MNHEY, CDR2 SVGEGT, per germline. This CDR3 reads CASSYFVENSPLHF. The DNA for the CDR3 is TGTGCCAGCAGTTACTTCGTGGAGAATTCACCCCTCCACTTT.

The V and J genes are TRBV15 and TRBJ1-1, with D unclear. Germline V gene lookup returns CDR1 LNHNV and CDR2 YYDKDF (reference sequence). Trimming shortened V by 1 base and J by 8 bases, and 14 bases separated the two germline ends. The CDR3 has 14 amino acids. CDR3 sequence (DNA): TGTGCCACCAGCAGAGGAGGTCACACTGGGGAAGCTTTCTTT. Translation: CATSRGGHTGEAFF.

The chain employs TRBV7-2 and TRBJ1-1; D gene unclear. Per the germline V gene, CDR1 is SGHTA and CDR2 is FQGNSA. V gave up 1 base and J gave up 6 bases, with 12 bases separating them. This CDR3 comprises 14 residues. The CDR3 bases are TGTGCCAGCAGCTTAGAGCTCCGGGAGGCTGAAGCTTTCTTT. Its protein product is CASSLELREAEAFF.

The chain couples TRBV5-6 to TRBJ1-4; TRBD1 might be the D (5 bases). The V end was cut by 2 bases, the J end by 4 bases, with 9 bases between. The CDR3 contains 14 residues. Per germline, CDR1 SGHDT and CDR2 YYEEEE. The CDR3 reads CASSLAGFNEKLFF. CDR3 sequence (DNA): TGTGCCAGCAGCTTAGCAGGGTTTAATGAAAAACTGTTTTTT.

The rearrangement links TRBV29-1 to TRBJ1-1, with TRBD1 matching 7 bases. J was trimmed by 0 bases and V by 5 bases; bases with no gene match: 3. The V gene's germline CDR1 is SQVTM and CDR2 ANQGSEA. This CDR3 has 13 residues. The CDR3 is CSVRQGLNTEAFF. The CDR3 region has the DNA TGCAGCGTTCGACAGGGTTTGAACACTGAAGCTTTCTTT.

The V gene is TRBV4-3, the J gene TRBJ2-1; D is possibly TRBD2 (6 bases). Per the germline V gene, CDR1 is LGHNA and CDR2 is YSLEER. CDR3 length equals 15 residues. Trimming removed 1 base from V and 8 bases from J, with 15 bases in between. CDR3 coding DNA: TGCGCCAGCAGCCAAGCCGGGAGCGGAGGCCATGAGCAGTTCTTC. Residues: CASSQAGSGGHEQFF.

This chain's CDR3 is CASSPRPSQTSGRARDTQYF. The CDR3 DNA is TGTGCCAGCAGCCCCCGCCCCTCTCAGACTAGCGGGAGGGCCCGAGATACGCAGTATTTT. This chain joins TRBV9 and TRBJ2-3, with 14 bases that match TRBD2. Germline assignment: CDR1 SGDLS and CDR2 YYNGEE. The CDR3 has 20 amino acids. V lost 4 bases and J lost 5; bases outside the gene matches: 18.

This chain uses TRBV19 with TRBJ1-4; D gene uncertain. V was cut by 6 bases and J by 8 bases, with 19 bases left in between. Germline V CDR1 and CDR2: LNHDA, SQIVND (reference sequence). The CDR3 is 15 residues long. In nucleotides, the CDR3 is TGTGCCAGTAGCTCAGAGAGGATGAGGAAGGAAAAACTGTTTTTT. Protein sequence: CASSSERMRKEKLFF.

The V and J genes are TRBV7-9 and TRBJ2-3; no clear D. The CDR3 contains 16 residues. Germline loops: CDR1 SEHNR, CDR2 FQNEAQ (reference sequence). Deletions cut 3 bases from V and 4 bases from J, with 17 bases between. DNA for the CDR3: TGTGCCAGCAGCTTTTTGGTCGGAGCACAAGCAGATACGCAGTATTTT. Its translation: CASSFLVGAQADTQYF.

CDR3 DNA: TGTGCCAGTAGTACCGTTGGACTAGCGGACGAGCAGTACTTC. It encodes CASSTVGLADEQYF. The rearrangement links TRBV19 to TRBJ2-7, with 10 bases aligning to TRBD2. Germline V gives CDR1 LNHDA, CDR2 SQIVND (reference sequence). This CDR3 region has 14 residues. V shed 4 bases and J 5 bases; nucleotides not matched to a gene: 5.

This clone was counted between two and nine times. V usage is TRBV5-1 and J usage is TRBJ2-2; D is perhaps TRBD1 (5 bases). There are 15 residues in the CDR3. V was clipped by 2 bases and J by 1 base, with 9 bases between them. Germline-derived CDR1 and CDR2 are SGHRS and YFSETQ. The CDR3 nucleotides read TGCGCCAGCAGCTTTCGGCAGGGGAACACCGGGGAGCTGTTTTTT. Amino acid sequence: CASSFRQGNTGELFF.